The T cell receptor (beta chain) under discussion was sequenced for a study of response to subunit inactivated influenza vaccine. Whole-study findings and limits: Only a handful of new T cells, the authors suggested, are recruited with each seasonal influenza vaccination.

TCRdb redid the calling of the RT-PCR reads with MiXCR, one entry per CDR3 protein. This table has about 480,000 distinct CDR3 sequences, 10% to 11% appearing once. V trimming: 5 bases; J trimming: 5 bases; junction bases outside the gene matches: 9. Per germline, CDR1 SGHTA and CDR2 FQGNSA. This CDR3 has 15 amino acids. This clonotype was detected a few times. Its antigen remains unidentified. The TCR originated in a man between 45 and 60 years old who received an inactivated influenza vaccine. V and J are TRBV7-2 and TRBJ2-3; TRBD2 matches 8 bases. The sample consisted of PBMCs from blood, taken 45 days after vaccination. The CDR3 loop is CASSDSGEIGDTQYF. The CDR3 DNA follows: TGTGCCAGCAGCGATAGCGGGGAGATAGGAGATACGCAGTATTTT.